The rows below give T cell receptor beta chains drawn from one sample of a study of PD-1 blockade in mismatch repair-deficient tumors. Repertoires were generated with immunoSEQ multiplex PCR, while TCRdb's copy carries only in-frame clones and drops some. The table lists 90,000 to 130,000 clones, around 80% of them singletons. The material was peripheral blood, obtained just over 59 weeks after starting pembrolizumab. The receptors stem from an adult with mismatch repair-deficient cancer. CDR3s leave out the opening cysteine and the closing phenylalanine or tryptophan. The order of the fields is J gene, CDR3 length, V gene, clone size, CDR3 protein. Rows may omit the clone size; those that give it use once, few, many or a size class.

>TRBJ1-2|12|TRBV6-5|.
ASSYSAGTYGYT
>TRBJ1-1|13|TRBV7-9|.
ASSLAWRVRTEAF
>TRBJ1-2|10|TRBV19|once
ASRTEFRRYT
>TRBJ1-2|12|TRBV9|.
ASSVAPGGYGYT
>TRBJ2-1|13|TRBV6-6|once
ASIRLAGGHGEQF
>TRBJ2-7|15|TRBV5-4|few
ASSLGAGLERSYEQY
>TRBJ1-5|12|TRBV5-6|.
ASSLGGQVQPQH
>TRBJ1-2|12|TRBV27|.
ASSSRRGDYGYT
>TRBJ2-3|12|TRBV7-3|.
ASSPLGGTDTQY
>TRBJ2-1|11|TRBV29-1|.
SSLRREENEQF
>TRBJ2-2|10|TRBV30|once
AWSSGAGELF
>TRBJ2-1|15|TRBV7-6|.
ASSLETGGGSYNEQF
>.|12|TRBV2|.
ASSELNWSYEQY
>TRBJ1-5|14|TRBV16|.
ASSQSGDRSNQPQH
>TRBJ2-2|10|TRBV2|.
ASSDYTGELF
>TRBJ2-6|13|TRBV6-6|.
ASSVSRPGANVLT
>TRBJ2-6|11|TRBV19|.
ASSSAGGTVLT
>TRBJ2-3|13|TRBV14|.
ASSQAGRFTDTQY
>TRBJ1-1|9|TRBV6-5|.
ASGPGTEAF
>TRBJ2-2|14|TRBV13|.
ASSLGGRKNTGELF
>TRBJ1-1|11|TRBV5-1|.
ASSLEASAEAF
>TRBJ2-7|10|TRBV21-1|.
ASPSPGDEQY
>TRBJ1-2|9|TRBV6-5|.
ASSYRLGYT
>TRBJ2-7|11|TRBV7-6|.
ASSVGESYEQY
>TRBJ2-1|14|TRBV7-9|.
ASSSVGEQGYNEQF
>TRBJ2-7|14|TRBV11-3|.
ASSLRPVGEGYEQY
>TRBJ2-3|13|TRBV7-9|.
ASSSGEDGTDTQY
>TRBJ2-1|12|TRBV5-4|.
ASSLSDSYNEQF
>TRBJ1-5|11|TRBV18|.
ASSTVSNQPQH
>TRBJ2-3|13|TRBV7-2|.
ASSPGRGQTDTQY
>TRBJ2-1|19|TRBV6-4|few
ASSDSIDRVGGKGSYNEQF